These T cell receptor beta chains were read from a single sample in a study of early T cells in non-severe SARS-CoV-2 infection. TCRdb re-called the 5' RACE reads through MiXCR, storing one row per CDR3 protein. Of tens of thousands of distinct CDR3 sequences in the sample, 10% to 15% were seen once. Sequenced input: whole blood. Receptor source: an adult who was a healthcare worker with PCR-confirmed SARS-CoV-2 infection or an uninfected control (not recorded which). Each CDR3 is given with its conserved first and last residue. The D gene is left open where the match is weak. Expanded clones are given a class, and other clones once, few, many or no size at all.

clone_size: many
d_call: NA
j_call: TRBJ2-7
v_call: TRBV2
cdr3_aa: CASSEQAYEQYF
cdr3_nt: TGTGCCAGCAGTGAACAGGCCTACGAGCAGTACTTC

clone_size: NA
d_call: NA
j_call: TRBJ2-2
v_call: TRBV6-5
cdr3_aa: CASSKRNAGELFF
cdr3_nt: TGTGCCAGCAGCAAAAGAAACGCCGGGGAGCTGTTTTTT

clone_size: many
d_call: TRBD1
j_call: TRBJ1-6
v_call: TRBV7-3
cdr3_aa: CASSPKRRKTGTNSPLHF
cdr3_nt: TGTGCCAGCAGCCCAAAACGGAGGAAGACAGGGACTAATTCACCCCTCCACTTT

clone_size: few
d_call: TRBD1
j_call: TRBJ1-5
v_call: TRBV27
cdr3_aa: CASRTGTDNQPQHF
cdr3_nt: TGTGCCAGCAGAACAGGGACAGACAATCAGCCCCAGCATTTT

clone_size: NA
d_call: TRBD1
j_call: TRBJ1-2
v_call: TRBV5-1
cdr3_aa: CASRDPGQGINYGYTF
cdr3_nt: TGCGCCAGCAGGGATCCGGGACAGGGTATCAACTATGGCTACACCTTC

clone_size: many
d_call: TRBD1
j_call: TRBJ2-7
v_call: TRBV27
cdr3_aa: CANTGTGVSEQYF
cdr3_nt: TGTGCCAACACCGGGACAGGGGTCAGCGAGCAGTACTTC

clone_size: NA
d_call: NA
j_call: TRBJ2-2
v_call: TRBV7-2
cdr3_aa: CASSLVFMGASPELFF
cdr3_nt: TGTGCCAGCAGCTTAGTTTTTATGGGGGCCTCTCCGGAGCTGTTTTTT

clone_size: many
d_call: TRBD1
j_call: TRBJ1-2
v_call: TRBV20-1
cdr3_aa: CSATDRGGGYGYTF
cdr3_nt: TGCAGTGCTACTGACAGGGGAGGGGGATATGGCTACACCTTC

clone_size: many
d_call: NA
j_call: TRBJ1-4
v_call: TRBV12-3/TRBV12-4
cdr3_aa: CASSLGQEDEKLFF
cdr3_nt: TGTGCCAGCAGTTTAGGACAGGAGGACGAAAAACTGTTTTTT

clone_size: NA
d_call: TRBD2
j_call: TRBJ2-7
v_call: TRBV5-4
cdr3_aa: CASSPWTSGSYEQYF
cdr3_nt: TGTGCCAGCAGCCCATGGACTAGCGGGTCCTACGAGCAGTACTTC

clone_size: few
d_call: NA
j_call: TRBJ2-5
v_call: TRBV11-2
cdr3_aa: CASSSGLDSRGAQYF
cdr3_nt: TGTGCCAGCAGCTCCGGATTGGACTCCAGGGGAGCCCAGTACTTC

clone_size: many
d_call: NA
j_call: TRBJ1-4
v_call: TRBV5-1
cdr3_aa: CASTWGRLGDEKLFF
cdr3_nt: TGCGCCAGCACTTGGGGGCGCTTGGGTGACGAAAAACTGTTTTTT

clone_size: NA
d_call: TRBD2
j_call: TRBJ2-1
v_call: TRBV11-3
cdr3_aa: CASSLRREAGNEQFF
cdr3_nt: TGTGCCAGCAGCTTAAGGCGGGAGGCCGGAAATGAGCAGTTCTTC

clone_size: NA
d_call: TRBD2
j_call: TRBJ2-1
v_call: TRBV12-3/TRBV12-4
cdr3_aa: CASSLASGGLDEQFF
cdr3_nt: TGTGCCAGCAGTTTAGCTAGCGGGGGGTTGGATGAGCAGTTCTTC

clone_size: many
d_call: TRBD2
j_call: TRBJ2-7
v_call: TRBV7-3
cdr3_aa: CASSSSGGLVYEQYF
cdr3_nt: TGTGCCAGCAGCTCCTCGGGGGGACTAGTCTACGAGCAGTACTTC

clone_size: many
d_call: NA
j_call: TRBJ1-4
v_call: TRBV3-1
cdr3_aa: CASSQEGWSDEKLFF
cdr3_nt: TGTGCCAGCAGCCAAGAGGGATGGTCGGATGAAAAACTGTTTTTT

clone_size: many
d_call: NA
j_call: TRBJ2-1
v_call: TRBV13
cdr3_aa: CASRVTGSKVEQFF
cdr3_nt: TGTGCCAGCAGGGTCACAGGGAGCAAAGTTGAGCAGTTCTTC

clone_size: few
d_call: NA
j_call: TRBJ2-7
v_call: TRBV2
cdr3_aa: CASRSPRQHYEQYF
cdr3_nt: TGTGCCAGCAGGTCCCCTAGACAGCACTACGAGCAGTACTTC

clone_size: NA
d_call: TRBD2
j_call: TRBJ2-3
v_call: TRBV5-4
cdr3_aa: CASSVPSGIDTQYF
cdr3_nt: TGTGCCAGCAGCGTCCCTAGCGGAATAGATACGCAGTATTTT

clone_size: NA
d_call: NA
j_call: TRBJ2-5
v_call: TRBV11-2
cdr3_aa: CASSLGNSWETQYF
cdr3_nt: TGTGCCAGCAGCTTAGGAAACAGTTGGGAGACCCAGTACTTC

clone_size: many
d_call: TRBD2
j_call: TRBJ2-7
v_call: TRBV2
cdr3_aa: CASSKERGDSYEQYF
cdr3_nt: TGTGCCAGCAGTAAGGAGCGGGGGGATTCCTACGAGCAGTACTTC

clone_size: NA
d_call: NA
j_call: TRBJ1-6
v_call: TRBV7-9
cdr3_aa: CASSPLRGSSYNSPLHF
cdr3_nt: TGTGCCAGCAGCCCCCTCCGGGGTAGCTCCTATAATTCACCCCTCCACTTT

clone_size: many
d_call: TRBD1
j_call: TRBJ2-3
v_call: TRBV12-3/TRBV12-4
cdr3_aa: CASEGGSSPDTQYF
cdr3_nt: TGTGCCAGCGAAGGGGGCAGCAGCCCAGATACGCAGTATTTT

clone_size: many
d_call: NA
j_call: TRBJ2-3
v_call: TRBV12-3/TRBV12-4
cdr3_aa: CASSLAPLADTQYF
cdr3_nt: TGTGCCAGCAGTTTAGCCCCCCTCGCAGATACGCAGTATTTT

clone_size: few
d_call: NA
j_call: TRBJ1-1
v_call: TRBV20-1
cdr3_aa: CSARNAAGGATEAFF
cdr3_nt: TGCAGTGCTAGAAATGCCGCGGGTGGGGCCACTGAAGCTTTCTTT

clone_size: few
d_call: NA
j_call: TRBJ1-1
v_call: TRBV14
cdr3_aa: CASSPFLGTEAFF
cdr3_nt: TGTGCCAGCAGCCCCTTCTTGGGCACTGAAGCTTTCTTT

clone_size: few
d_call: TRBD2
j_call: TRBJ2-3
v_call: TRBV9
cdr3_aa: CASSVGTSGYTDTQYF
cdr3_nt: TGTGCCAGCAGCGTAGGGACTAGCGGATACACAGATACGCAGTATTTT

clone_size: many
d_call: TRBD1
j_call: TRBJ2-1
v_call: TRBV9
cdr3_aa: CASSVVGQGVGEQFF
cdr3_nt: TGTGCCAGCAGCGTAGTGGGCCAGGGGGTAGGTGAGCAGTTCTTC

clone_size: NA
d_call: NA
j_call: TRBJ1-5
v_call: TRBV30
cdr3_aa: CAWSSPPVRQRLYQPQHF
cdr3_nt: TGTGCCTGGAGCTCCCCCCCCGTGCGACAGCGCCTTTATCAGCCCCAGCATTTT

clone_size: many
d_call: NA
j_call: TRBJ1-1
v_call: TRBV11-1
cdr3_aa: CASSLMGGEAFF
cdr3_nt: TGTGCCAGCAGCCTAATGGGAGGTGAAGCTTTCTTT